Each of the 5 T cell receptor beta chains below was sequenced from the same sample in a study of blood T cells in healthy people across ages. Next came a second PCR, run for about 7 to 12 cycles, which used a sample-barcoded 5' primer along with a J-beta primer mix. TCRdb reprocessed the 5' RACE reads via MiXCR and lists one record per CDR3 protein. The sample yields around 780,000 distinct CDR3 sequences, roughly 56% seen once. Sequenced input: blood. The receptors here all came from a man between 40 and 49 years old in good health.

The rearrangement joins TRBV20-1 to TRBJ2-1, with 8 bases fitting TRBD1. The length of the CDR3 is 15 residues. Germline CDR1 and CDR2: DFQATT and SNEGSKA (reference sequence). After removal of 4 bases from V and 4 bases from J, the junction contained 9 bases not matched to a gene. The CDR3 sequence: CSAKPGQDFYNEQFF. The CDR3 DNA reads TGCAGTGCTAAACCGGGACAGGACTTTTACAATGAGCAGTTCTTC.

This clonotype was recorded a few times. The genes are TRBV7-2 and TRBJ2-7; D call uncertain. The CDR3 runs to 15 residues. Germline V gene data show CDR1 as SGHTA and CDR2 as FQGNSA. Trimming cost V 3 bases and J 1 base, with 13 bases left between them. For the CDR3, the DNA is TGTGCCAGCAGCTTTAGAACAGACCATTCCTACGAGCAGTACTTC. Protein sequence: CASSFRTDHSYEQYF.

This clonotype was counted between two and nine times. The gene calls are TRBV12-3 or TRBV12-4 and TRBJ2-4; tentatively, D is TRBD2 (5 bases). V was shortened by 5 bases and J by 13 bases, with 18 bases between the two germline ends. There are 13 residues in the CDR3. The CDR3 DNA is TGTGCCAGCAGTGGGTCCGCGGGCAGTGAGCAGTACTTC. Protein sequence: CASSGSAGSEQYF.

This rearrangement joins TRBV20-1 to TRBJ1-4, with 8 bases that match TRBD1. The CDR3 runs 13 residues. V was pared by 5 bases and J by 5 bases, with 4 bases of the junction left unmatched. Germline V gene data show CDR1 as DFQATT and CDR2 as SNEGSKA (reference sequence). The CDR3 region has the DNA TGCAGTGCTCCCTGGACAGGGAATGAAAAACTGTTTTTT. Translated, it gives CSAPWTGNEKLFF.

V is TRBV3-1 and J is TRBJ2-4; a weak D match, TRBD1 (5 bases). This CDR3 spans 14 amino acids. Trimming shortened V by 2 bases and J by 4 bases, and 9 bases separated the two germline ends. Germline assignment: CDR1 LGHDT and CDR2 YNNKEL (reference sequence). This CDR3 reads CASSQRQMKNIQYF. CDR3 coding DNA: TGTGCCAGCAGCCAAAGACAGATGAAAAACATTCAGTACTTC.